This TCR beta chain was captured in a study of blood T cell repertoires in COVID-19. Whole-study context: Samples came from the United States, Italy and Spain, spanning acute and convalescent COVID-19. T cells, B-cell-depleted T cells, or PBMCs provided the cDNA or gDNA that served as material.

The table lists this clone with a few counts. Original methodology: Amplifying reference gene primers gave estimates of nucleated cell counts. TCRdb's table, derived via immunoSEQ multiplex PCR, lists solely in-frame clones and lacks some. The V and J calls and clone size are taken from that table; D and trimming were inferred from the DNA. Of about 45,000 clones listed, around 81% were seen once; the top ten hold less than 7%. CDR1 and CDR2 from the germline V gene are MNHEY and SVGAGI. There are 15 residues in the CDR3. V lost 4 bases, J lost 3 bases, and 8 bases stayed unmatched. Source material: peripheral blood. This receptor was obtained from a middle-aged man with active COVID-19. The chain combines TRBV6-5 with TRBJ2-7; TRBD2 agrees at 8 bases. The CDR3 protein is CASSSAQRGIYEQYF. In nucleotides, the CDR3 is TGTGCCAGCAGTTCCGCCCAGCGGGGGATCTACGAGCAGTACTTC.